Listed below are T cell receptor beta chains from one sample, sequenced in a study of blood T cell repertoires in COVID-19. Here immunoSEQ multiplex PCR was the method, and the copy in TCRdb shows in-frame clones only, minus some. The table has about 500,000 clones, 85% to 90% seen once. Sequencing used peripheral blood. The receptors stem from a woman aged 50 to 65 with COVID-19, enrolled during active disease. CDR3s include the opening cysteine and the closing phenylalanine or tryptophan. The order of the fields is clone size, J gene, V gene, D gene, CDR3 protein, CDR3 DNA. D genes are given only for firm matches. Clone size is given for some rows only: seen once, a few or many times, or a class if the clone is expanded.

abundance: .; j_gene: TRBJ1-2; v_gene: TRBV19; d_gene: TRBD1; CDR3aa: CASTFNRDRSDGYTF; CDR3nt: TGTGCCAGTACGTTCAATCGGGACAGGAGCGATGGCTACACCTTC
abundance: .; j_gene: TRBJ1-2; v_gene: TRBV7-9; d_gene: .; CDR3aa: CASSFQGSYSGSNYGYTF; CDR3nt: TGTGCCAGCAGCTTCCAGGGATCATACAGTGGTTCTAACTATGGCTACACCTTC
abundance: .; j_gene: TRBJ1-6; v_gene: TRBV30; d_gene: .; CDR3aa: CAWSVQGDSPLHF; CDR3nt: TGTGCCTGGAGTGTACAGGGCGATTCACCCCTCCACTTT
abundance: .; j_gene: TRBJ1-2; v_gene: TRBV19; d_gene: TRBD1; CDR3aa: CASSFGRTGRTGYTF; CDR3nt: TGTGCCAGTAGTTTCGGCCGGACAGGGCGCACGGGCTACACCTTC
abundance: .; j_gene: TRBJ1-3; v_gene: TRBV6-5; d_gene: .; CDR3aa: CASSYGSGDSGNTIYF; CDR3nt: TGTGCCAGCAGTTACGGATCCGGGGACTCTGGAAACACCATATATTTT
abundance: once; j_gene: TRBJ1-5; v_gene: TRBV10-1; d_gene: .; CDR3aa: CASSAGADQPQHF; CDR3nt: TGCGCCAGCAGTGCGGGAGCGGATCAGCCCCAGCATTTT
abundance: .; j_gene: TRBJ1-5; v_gene: TRBV30; d_gene: .; CDR3aa: CAWSADSTNQPQHF; CDR3nt: TGTGCCTGGAGTGCTGACAGCACCAATCAGCCCCAGCATTTT
abundance: .; j_gene: TRBJ1-3; v_gene: TRBV11-2; d_gene: .; CDR3aa: CASSLRGGQGNTIYF; CDR3nt: TGTGCCAGCAGCTTACGGGGTGGCCAGGGAAACACCATATATTTT
abundance: .; j_gene: TRBJ1-1; v_gene: TRBV29-1; d_gene: TRBD1; CDR3aa: CSVYRGATEAFF; CDR3nt: TGCAGCGTTTACAGGGGAGCCACTGAAGCTTTCTTT
abundance: once; j_gene: TRBJ1-6; v_gene: TRBV3-1/TRBV3-2; d_gene: .; CDR3aa: CASSQEGLLSSYNSPLHF; CDR3nt: TGTGCCAGCAGCCAAGAGGGCCTTTTAAGCTCCTATAATTCACCCCTCCACTTT
abundance: .; j_gene: TRBJ2-1; v_gene: TRBV7-8; d_gene: TRBD2; CDR3aa: CASSLVRGGSYNEQFF; CDR3nt: TGTGCCAGCAGCTTAGTGCGGGGGGGCTCCTACAATGAGCAGTTCTTC
abundance: .; j_gene: TRBJ1-2; v_gene: TRBV12-3/TRBV12-4; d_gene: TRBD1; CDR3aa: CASTLSGGGGYTF; CDR3nt: TGTGCCAGCACCCTCTCAGGGGGAGGAGGCTACACCTTC
abundance: .; j_gene: TRBJ2-2; v_gene: TRBV7-9; d_gene: .; CDR3aa: CASSFRQRTGELFF; CDR3nt: TGTGCCAGCAGCTTCCGCCAGCGGACCGGGGAGCTGTTTTTT
abundance: .; j_gene: TRBJ2-7; v_gene: TRBV6-5; d_gene: .; CDR3aa: CASSTVLEPYEQYF; CDR3nt: TGTGCCAGCAGCACGGTCCTGGAGCCCTACGAGCAGTACTTC
abundance: .; j_gene: TRBJ1-2; v_gene: TRBV27; d_gene: .; CDR3aa: CASSFFSPGNGGYGYTF; CDR3nt: TGTGCCAGCAGTTTCTTCAGTCCCGGGAACGGGGGCTATGGCTACACCTTC
abundance: .; j_gene: TRBJ2-3; v_gene: TRBV5-1; d_gene: TRBD1; CDR3aa: CASSLDRGRGTDTQYF; CDR3nt: TGCGCCAGCAGCCTGGACAGGGGGCGAGGCACAGATACGCAGTATTTT
abundance: .; j_gene: TRBJ2-7; v_gene: TRBV5-1; d_gene: .; CDR3aa: CASSLALQGYEQYF; CDR3nt: TGCGCCAGCAGCTTGGCCTTGCAGGGCTACGAGCAGTACTTC
abundance: .; j_gene: TRBJ1-4; v_gene: TRBV30; d_gene: .; CDR3aa: CAWSRGGDEKLFF; CDR3nt: TGTGCCTGGAGTAGAGGGGGGGATGAAAAACTGTTTTTT
abundance: .; j_gene: TRBJ1-1; v_gene: TRBV18; d_gene: TRBD1; CDR3aa: CASCRQGVNTEAFF; CDR3nt: TGTGCCAGCTGCAGACAGGGGGTGAACACTGAAGCTTTCTTT
abundance: .; j_gene: TRBJ1-1; v_gene: TRBV30; d_gene: .; CDR3aa: CAWSVAENTEAFF; CDR3nt: TGTGCCTGGAGTGTGGCAGAGAACACTGAAGCTTTCTTT
abundance: once; j_gene: TRBJ2-7; v_gene: TRBV5-6; d_gene: TRBD1; CDR3aa: CASTGQGDDLYEQYF; CDR3nt: TGTGCCAGCACAGGACAGGGCGATGATCTCTACGAGCAGTACTTC
abundance: once; j_gene: TRBJ2-3; v_gene: TRBV6-5; d_gene: .; CDR3aa: CASSLQGRDTQYF; CDR3nt: TGTGCCAGCAGTTTACAGGGAAGAGATACGCAGTATTTT
abundance: .; j_gene: TRBJ1-5; v_gene: TRBV19; d_gene: .; CDR3aa: CASSMRRGRDNQPQHF; CDR3nt: TGTGCCAGTAGTATGAGAAGGGGGAGGGACAATCAGCCCCAGCATTTT
abundance: .; j_gene: TRBJ1-1; v_gene: TRBV7-9; d_gene: .; CDR3aa: CASSPVPGMDTEAFF; CDR3nt: TGTGCCAGCAGCCCAGTTCCGGGGATGGACACTGAAGCTTTCTTT
abundance: .; j_gene: TRBJ1-3; v_gene: TRBV21-1; d_gene: .; CDR3aa: CASSTTGTGGEFGNTIYF; CDR3nt: TGTGCCAGCAGCACCACCGGGACAGGGGGGGAATTTGGAAACACCATATATTTT
abundance: .; j_gene: TRBJ2-3; v_gene: TRBV9; d_gene: TRBD1; CDR3aa: CASSRGTAISTDTQYF; CDR3nt: TGTGCCAGCAGCAGAGGGACAGCTATTAGCACAGATACGCAGTATTTT
abundance: .; j_gene: TRBJ1-1; v_gene: TRBV18; d_gene: .; CDR3aa: CASSPQEGYGTEAFF; CDR3nt: TGTGCCAGCTCACCACAGGAGGGGTACGGTACTGAAGCTTTCTTT
abundance: .; j_gene: TRBJ2-3; v_gene: TRBV4-1; d_gene: .; CDR3aa: CASSPGLLQGDTQYF; CDR3nt: TGCGCCAGCAGCCCTGGACTCCTACAGGGAGATACGCAGTATTTT
abundance: .; j_gene: TRBJ1-1; v_gene: TRBV3-1/TRBV3-2; d_gene: TRBD1; CDR3aa: CASRSGQQNTEAFF; CDR3nt: TGTGCCAGCAGGTCGGGACAGCAGAACACTGAAGCTTTCTTT
abundance: .; j_gene: TRBJ2-1; v_gene: TRBV11-2; d_gene: TRBD2; CDR3aa: CASSPRSGGANEQFF; CDR3nt: TGTGCCAGCAGCCCGAGAAGCGGGGGGGCCAATGAGCAGTTCTTC
abundance: .; j_gene: TRBJ1-5; v_gene: TRBV4-1; d_gene: .; CDR3aa: CASSQDGASLQPQHF; CDR3nt: TGCGCCAGCAGCCAAGATGGGGCCAGTTTGCAGCCCCAGCATTTT
abundance: .; j_gene: TRBJ2-1; v_gene: TRBV10-3; d_gene: .; CDR3aa: CATTSLSRLSSYNEQFF; CDR3nt: TGTGCCACGACGAGCCTTTCCAGGCTGAGCTCCTACAATGAGCAGTTCTTC
abundance: .; j_gene: TRBJ1-2; v_gene: TRBV2; d_gene: .; CDR3aa: CASALRDYGYTF; CDR3nt: TGTGCCAGCGCACTCAGGGACTATGGCTACACCTTC
abundance: .; j_gene: TRBJ1-1; v_gene: TRBV30; d_gene: .; CDR3aa: CAWTPRRWPMNTEAFF; CDR3nt: TGTGCCTGGACGCCCCGCCGATGGCCGATGAACACTGAAGCTTTCTTT
abundance: .; j_gene: TRBJ2-1; v_gene: TRBV7-8; d_gene: TRBD1; CDR3aa: CASSLRQGINEQFF; CDR3nt: TGTGCCAGCAGCTTACGACAGGGTATAAATGAGCAGTTCTTC
abundance: .; j_gene: TRBJ1-4; v_gene: TRBV30; d_gene: .; CDR3aa: CAWSQGIGEKLFF; CDR3nt: TGTGCCTGGAGCCAGGGAATAGGGGAAAAACTGTTTTTT
abundance: .; j_gene: TRBJ1-4; v_gene: TRBV3-1/TRBV3-2; d_gene: TRBD1; CDR3aa: CASTPTGNNEKLFF; CDR3nt: TGTGCCAGCACCCCGACAGGGAATAATGAAAAACTGTTTTTT
abundance: .; j_gene: TRBJ2-3; v_gene: TRBV5-1; d_gene: TRBD2; CDR3aa: CASSSERGGTDTQYF; CDR3nt: TGCGCCAGCAGCTCGGAGCGGGGGGGCACAGATACGCAGTATTTT
abundance: .; j_gene: TRBJ2-7; v_gene: TRBV5-1; d_gene: .; CDR3aa: CASSLGQASSYEQYF; CDR3nt: TGCGCCAGCAGCTTGGGACAGGCGTCCTCCTACGAGCAGTACTTC
abundance: .; j_gene: TRBJ1-4; v_gene: TRBV29-1; d_gene: TRBD1; CDR3aa: CSVADRDGEKLFF; CDR3nt: TGCAGCGTTGCTGACAGGGATGGCGAAAAACTGTTTTTT
abundance: .; j_gene: TRBJ1-1; v_gene: TRBV6-5; d_gene: .; CDR3aa: CASSMGGPSRAFF; CDR3nt: TGTGCCAGTTCGATGGGGGGGCCGTCTAGAGCTTTCTTT
abundance: .; j_gene: TRBJ2-1; v_gene: TRBV15; d_gene: TRBD2; CDR3aa: CATSRGLADPNEQFF; CDR3nt: TGTGCCACCAGCAGAGGACTAGCGGACCCCAATGAGCAGTTCTTC
abundance: .; j_gene: TRBJ1-1; v_gene: TRBV6-6; d_gene: .; CDR3aa: CASSYFRGEGKAFF; CDR3nt: TGTGCCAGCAGTTACTTCCGGGGGGAAGGTAAAGCTTTCTTT
abundance: .; j_gene: TRBJ1-5; v_gene: TRBV2; d_gene: .; CDR3aa: CASSEVRVSNQPQHF; CDR3nt: TGTGCCAGCAGTGAAGTGCGGGTTAGCAATCAGCCCCAGCATTTT
abundance: few; j_gene: TRBJ2-2; v_gene: TRBV6-6; d_gene: .; CDR3aa: CASSYSWGHTGELFF; CDR3nt: TGTGCCAGCAGTTACAGCTGGGGGCACACCGGGGAGCTGTTTTTT
abundance: .; j_gene: TRBJ2-1; v_gene: TRBV7-9; d_gene: TRBD1; CDR3aa: CASSPGTGSSYNEQFF; CDR3nt: TGTGCCAGCAGCCCAGGGACAGGGTCTTCCTACAATGAGCAGTTCTTC
abundance: .; j_gene: TRBJ1-6; v_gene: TRBV5-1; d_gene: .; CDR3aa: CASSLTQGNSPLHF; CDR3nt: TGCGCCAGCAGCTTGACGCAGGGGAATTCACCCCTCCACTTT
abundance: once; j_gene: TRBJ1-4; v_gene: TRBV5-4; d_gene: .; CDR3aa: CASSPAGGSNEKLFF; CDR3nt: TGTGCCAGCAGCCCGGCTGGAGGGTCTAATGAAAAACTGTTTTTT
abundance: .; j_gene: TRBJ1-2; v_gene: TRBV5-6; d_gene: TRBD1; CDR3aa: CASNRDRAGYTF; CDR3nt: TGTGCCAGCAACCGGGACAGGGCTGGCTACACCTTC
abundance: .; j_gene: TRBJ1-1; v_gene: TRBV3-1/TRBV3-2; d_gene: .; CDR3aa: CASSPETGPASFF; CDR3nt: TGTGCCAGCAGCCCAGAGACAGGTCCCGCGTCTTTCTTT
abundance: .; j_gene: TRBJ2-5; v_gene: TRBV18; d_gene: .; CDR3aa: CASSPTGRETQYF; CDR3nt: TGTGCCAGCTCACCTACAGGGCGGGAGACCCAGTACTTC
abundance: .; j_gene: TRBJ2-7; v_gene: TRBV9; d_gene: TRBD1; CDR3aa: CASSGTGDEQYF; CDR3nt: TGTGCCAGCAGTGGGACAGGGGACGAGCAGTACTTC
abundance: .; j_gene: TRBJ2-1; v_gene: TRBV6-5; d_gene: .; CDR3aa: CAGGAAGKYNEQFF; CDR3nt: TGTGCCGGGGGGGCGGCGGGGAAATACAATGAGCAGTTCTTC
abundance: .; j_gene: TRBJ1-4; v_gene: TRBV27; d_gene: TRBD1; CDR3aa: CASSPQGTGGYEKLFF; CDR3nt: TGTGCCAGCAGTCCACAAGGGACAGGGGGATATGAAAAACTGTTTTTT